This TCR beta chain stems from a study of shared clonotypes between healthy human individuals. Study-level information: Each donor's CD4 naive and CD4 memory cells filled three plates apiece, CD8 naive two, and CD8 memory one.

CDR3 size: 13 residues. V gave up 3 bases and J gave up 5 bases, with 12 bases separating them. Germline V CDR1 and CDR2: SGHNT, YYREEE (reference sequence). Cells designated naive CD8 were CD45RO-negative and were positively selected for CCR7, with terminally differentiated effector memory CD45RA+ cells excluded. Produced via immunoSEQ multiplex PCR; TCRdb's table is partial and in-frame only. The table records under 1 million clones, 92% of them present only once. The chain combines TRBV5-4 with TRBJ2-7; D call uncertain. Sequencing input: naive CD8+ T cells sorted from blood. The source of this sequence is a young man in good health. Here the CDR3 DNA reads TGTGCCAGCAGCTCGCGCCCTATCGACGAGCAGTACTTC. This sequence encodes CASSSRPIDEQYF.